These 13 T cell receptor beta chains were sequenced from one sample in a study of Graves' ophthalmopathy and Graves' hyperthyroidism (dated by TCRdb to between 2017 and 2018). The data were produced on an Illumina HiSeq 2000. TCR beta CDR3 regions were amplified from RNA transcripts for repertoire sequencing. A first-round RT-PCR used HTBI primers with the Qiagen OneStep RT-PCR kit, followed by a second-round multiplex PCR, size selection and purification. TCRdb passed the public sequencing reads through fastp at Q25 and MiXCR, retaining productive beta sequences. Rows merge per CDR3 protein into single entries with the most common DNA and genes. The sample table holds roughly 400,000 distinct CDR3 sequences, of which less than 20% were seen once. The ten biggest clones cover about 7% of the sample. The specimen was peripheral blood. These receptors originate from a woman aged 18-35 years with stable Graves' hyperthyroidism. Donor details come from another sample of the same person, matched by shared clones.

This clonotype showed up many times. This rearrangement joins TRBV5-1 to TRBJ1-2; tentative D call: TRBD1 (6 bases). V lost 2 bases and J lost 6, with 23 bases in between. The CDR3 covers 17 residues. Per the germline V gene, CDR1 is SGHRS and CDR2 is YFSETQ. The CDR3 DNA sequence: TGCGCCAGCAGCTTCGGACGGGGTTTGACAGGAGGGGATGGCTACACCTTC. Translation: CASSFGRGLTGGDGYTF. The full variable domain, rest sourced from reference TRBV5-1 and TRBJ1-2, is KAGVTQTPRYLIKTRGQQVTLSCSPISGHRSVSWYQQTPGQGLQFLFEYFSETQRNKGNFPGRFSGRQFSNSRSEMNVSTLELGDSALYLCASSFGRGLTGGDGYTFGSGTRLTVV.

This clonotype was picked up many times. This chain links TRBV4-1 with TRBJ2-5, with TRBD2 matching over 8 bases. Germline CDR1 MGHRA, CDR2 YSYEKL. V lost 1 base and J lost 2; bases outside the gene matches: 3. The CDR3 spans 15 residues. CDR3: CASSQGGGKQETQYF. DNA of the CDR3: TGCGCCAGCAGCCAAGGCGGGGGGAAACAAGAGACCCAGTACTTC.

At least ten counts were recorded for this clonotype. The J gene is TRBJ1-1, the V gene TRBV18; possible D gene TRBD1, 6 bases. The CDR3 runs to 16 residues. CDR1 and CDR2 (germline): KGHSH, LQKENI. The V end was cut by 4 bases, the J end by 3 bases, with 18 bases between. The CDR3 protein is CASSQIIRKGDTEAFF. The CDR3 bases are TGTGCCAGCTCACAGATCATCCGAAAGGGGGACACTGAAGCTTTCTTT.

This clonotype was detected many times. The chain combines TRBV2 with TRBJ1-5, with a possible D match to TRBD1 (5 bases). Per the germline V gene, CDR1 is SNHLY and CDR2 is FYNNEI. This CDR3 spans 14 amino acids. V was pared by 4 bases and J by 0 bases, with 7 bases between. CDR3 region: CASSVGDSNQPQHF. The CDR3 nucleotides are TGTGCCAGCAGTGTGGGGGATAGCAATCAGCCCCAGCATTTT.

This clonotype was recorded many times. The rearrangement joins TRBV19 to TRBJ1-2; the D gene is possibly TRBD1 (6 bases). This CDR3 has 15 residues. The germline V gene has CDR1 LNHDA and CDR2 SQIVND (reference sequence). V was clipped by 6 bases and J by 2 bases, with 16 bases between them. CDR3 loop: CASRTTMDSNYGYTF. The CDR3 region has the DNA TGTGCCAGTAGGACAACAATGGACAGCAACTATGGCTACACCTTC. The complete variable domain, with remaining parts taken from reference TRBV19 and TRBJ1-2, reads DGGITQSPKYLFRKEGQNVTLSCEQNLNHDAMYWYRQDPGQGLRLIYYSQIVNDFQKGDIAEGYSVSREKKESFPLTVTSAQKNPTAFYLCASRTTMDSNYGYTFGSGTRLTVV.

This clonotype was picked up many times. The rearrangement joins TRBV5-1 to TRBJ2-2; D might be TRBD2 (6 bases). Germline V gives CDR1 SGHRS, CDR2 YFSETQ. The CDR3 has 17 residues. V lost 6 bases, J lost 6 bases, and 24 bases lay in between. CDR3 sequence (DNA): TGCGCCAGCAAACCCGGCCCCAGGGCTAGCGAAGCCGGGGAGCTGTTTTTT. This gives the protein CASKPGPRASEAGELFF.

This clonotype was observed at least ten times. The V and J genes are TRBV5-6 and TRBJ1-2, with D unclear. Trimming shortened V by 4 bases and J by 6 bases, and 19 bases separated the two germline ends. Germline assignment: CDR1 SGHDT and CDR2 YYEEEE. The length of the CDR3 is 15 residues. The CDR3 here is CASSPRHVRRDGYTF. The CDR3 DNA sequence: TGTGCCAGCAGCCCGAGGCACGTACGGAGGGATGGCTACACCTTC.

As to this clonotype: A much larger clone differs from this one at a single base, so this may be a read error. In this CDR3 the conserved last residue, phenylalanine or tryptophan, is missing, so a read error is likely. The gene calls are TRBV12-3 or TRBV12-4 and TRBJ2-5, with TRBD1 as a possible D gene (5 bases). V was shortened by 2 bases and J by 5 bases, with 12 bases between the two germline ends. The CDR3 length is 14 residues. The CDR3 DNA reads TGTGCCAGCAGTTTAAGGACATACAGGGAGACCCAGTACTAC. Protein sequence: CASSLRTYRETQYY.

In its sample, this clonotype was seen many times. The J gene is TRBJ2-7, the V gene TRBV12-3 or TRBV12-4; the match to TRBD2 covers 7 bases. CDR3 length: 15 amino acids. Trimming at V came to 5 bases and at J to 4 bases, leaving 11 bases not matched to a gene. The CDR3 sequence: CASSTPYGAGYEQYF. The DNA for the CDR3 is TGTGCCAGCAGTACACCGTACGGAGCGGGGTACGAGCAGTACTTC.

This clonotype came up many times. In DNA, the CDR3 is TGTGCCACCAGTGACCGAGGGTCCCAGTACTTC. Its translation is CATSDRGSQYF. V gene TRBV24-1 combines with J gene TRBJ2-5, with D perhaps TRBD2 (5 bases). The CDR3 covers 11 residues. Trimming took 4 bases from V and 9 from J, leaving 8 bases between them. Germline V lookup: CDR1 KGHDR, CDR2 SFDVKD.

This clonotype has a count of ten or more. The CDR3 loop reads CSARDQVRAGGNSPLHF. The DNA for the CDR3 is TGCAGTGCTAGAGATCAAGTAAGAGCAGGCGGCAATTCACCCCTCCACTTT. The J gene is TRBJ1-6, the V gene TRBV20-1, with D hard to call. The germline V and J ends were trimmed by 0 bases and 7 bases, with 19 bases remaining between them. The CDR3 runs to 17 residues. The V gene's germline CDR1 is DFQATT and CDR2 SNEGSKA (reference sequence).

This clonotype showed up many times. V gene TRBV2 combines with J gene TRBJ2-6; 7 nucleotides agree with TRBD1. V lost 6 bases and J lost 0; bases outside the gene matches: 5. Germline CDR1 reads SNHLY; CDR2 reads FYNNEI. This CDR3 spans 16 amino acids. The CDR3 spells CASSRGSTSGANVLTF. In nucleotides, the CDR3 is TGTGCCAGCAGCAGGGGGTCCACCTCTGGGGCCAACGTCCTGACTTTC.

The table lists this clonotype with many counts. The CDR3 bases are TGTGCCAGCAGTTTGGACGAGCAGTACTTC. Protein: CASSLDEQYF. The chain links TRBV12-3 or TRBV12-4 to TRBJ2-7; D ambiguous. V was cut by 3 bases and J by 5 bases, with 2 bases left in between. The CDR3 runs to 10 residues.